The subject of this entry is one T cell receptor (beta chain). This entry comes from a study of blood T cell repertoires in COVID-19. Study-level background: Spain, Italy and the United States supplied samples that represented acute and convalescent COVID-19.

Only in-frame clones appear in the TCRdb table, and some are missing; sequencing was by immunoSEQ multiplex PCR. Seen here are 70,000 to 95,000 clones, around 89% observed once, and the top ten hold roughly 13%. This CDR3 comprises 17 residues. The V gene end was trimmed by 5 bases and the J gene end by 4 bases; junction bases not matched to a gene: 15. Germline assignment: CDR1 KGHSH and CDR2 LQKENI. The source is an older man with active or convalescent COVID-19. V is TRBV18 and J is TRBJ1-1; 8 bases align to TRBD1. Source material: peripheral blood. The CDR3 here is CASSSGQAYAEGTEAFF. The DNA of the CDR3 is TGTGCCAGCTCATCGGGACAGGCGTACGCCGAGGGCACTGAAGCTTTCTTT.